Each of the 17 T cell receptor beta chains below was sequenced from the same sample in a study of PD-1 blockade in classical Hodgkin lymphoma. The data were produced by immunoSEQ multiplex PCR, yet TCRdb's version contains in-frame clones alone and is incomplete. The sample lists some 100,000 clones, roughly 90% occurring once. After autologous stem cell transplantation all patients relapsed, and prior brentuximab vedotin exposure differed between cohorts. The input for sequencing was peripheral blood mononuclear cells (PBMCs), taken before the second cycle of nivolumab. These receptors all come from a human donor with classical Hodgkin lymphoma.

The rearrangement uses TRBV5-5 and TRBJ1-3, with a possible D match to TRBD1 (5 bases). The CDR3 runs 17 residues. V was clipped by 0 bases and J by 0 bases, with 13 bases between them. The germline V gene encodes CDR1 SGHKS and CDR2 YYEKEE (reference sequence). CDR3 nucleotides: TGTGCCAGCAGCTTGGCCAGGGAGAGACTCTCTGGAAACACCATATATTTT. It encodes CASSLARERLSGNTIYF.

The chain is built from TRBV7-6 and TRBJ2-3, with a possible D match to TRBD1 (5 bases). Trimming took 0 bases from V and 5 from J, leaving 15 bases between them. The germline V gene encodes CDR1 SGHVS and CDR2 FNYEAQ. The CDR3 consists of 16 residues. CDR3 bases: TGTGCCAGCAGCTTAGCGCTGACAGCTAGTAGAGATACGCAGTATTTT. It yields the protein CASSLALTASRDTQYF.

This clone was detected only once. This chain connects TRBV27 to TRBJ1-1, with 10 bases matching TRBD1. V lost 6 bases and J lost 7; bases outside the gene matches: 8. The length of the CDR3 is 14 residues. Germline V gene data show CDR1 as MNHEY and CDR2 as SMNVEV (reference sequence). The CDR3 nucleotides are TGTGCCAGCAGCCCCGGGACAGGGGCTTATGAAGCTTTCTTT. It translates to CASSPGTGAYEAFF.

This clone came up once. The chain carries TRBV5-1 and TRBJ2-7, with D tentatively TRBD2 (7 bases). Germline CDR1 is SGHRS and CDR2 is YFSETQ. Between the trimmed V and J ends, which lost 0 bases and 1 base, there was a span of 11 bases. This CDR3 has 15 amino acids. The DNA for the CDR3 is TGCGCCAGCAGCTTGGGTGGGGGGGCTTCCTACGAGCAGTACTTC. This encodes CASSLGGGASYEQYF. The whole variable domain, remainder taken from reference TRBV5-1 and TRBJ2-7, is KAGVTQTPRYLIKTRGQQVTLSCSPISGHRSVSWYQQTPGQGLQFLFEYFSETQRNKGNFPGRFSGRQFSNSRSEMNVSTLELGDSALYLCASSLGGGASYEQYFGPGTRLTVT.

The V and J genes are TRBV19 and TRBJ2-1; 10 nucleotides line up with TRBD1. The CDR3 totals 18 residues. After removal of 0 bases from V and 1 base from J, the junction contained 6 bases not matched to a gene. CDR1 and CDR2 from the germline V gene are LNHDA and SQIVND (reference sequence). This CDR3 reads CASSIDFRTGGSYNEQFF. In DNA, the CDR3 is TGTGCCAGTAGTATAGACTTTAGGACAGGGGGTTCCTACAATGAGCAGTTCTTC.

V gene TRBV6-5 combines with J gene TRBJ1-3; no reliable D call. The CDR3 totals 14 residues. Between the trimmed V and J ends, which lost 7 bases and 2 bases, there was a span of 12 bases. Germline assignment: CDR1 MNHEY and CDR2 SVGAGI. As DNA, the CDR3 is TGTGCCAGCAACCCTAGTGGAGCTGGAAACACCATATATTTT. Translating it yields CASNPSGAGNTIYF.

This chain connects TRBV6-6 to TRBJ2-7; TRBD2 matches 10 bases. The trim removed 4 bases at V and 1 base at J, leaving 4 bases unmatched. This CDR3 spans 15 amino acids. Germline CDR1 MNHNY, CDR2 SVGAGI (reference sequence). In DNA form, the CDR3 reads TGTGCCAGCAGTTCAGCGGGGGGGTTATCCTACGAGCAGTACTTC. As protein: CASSSAGGLSYEQYF.

Written as DNA, the CDR3 is TGCGCCAGCAGCATCGGACGCCTCGACACTGAAGCTTTCTTT. It is translated as CASSIGRLDTEAFF. The genes are TRBV5-1 and TRBJ1-1; the D is unclear. CDR3 length: 14 residues. The ends were cut back, 4 bases at V and 3 bases at J, with 13 bases in the middle. Germline CDR1 reads SGHRS; CDR2 reads YFSETQ.

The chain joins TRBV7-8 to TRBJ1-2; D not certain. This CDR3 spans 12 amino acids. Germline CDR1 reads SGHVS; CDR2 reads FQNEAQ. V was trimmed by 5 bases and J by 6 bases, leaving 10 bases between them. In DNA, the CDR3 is TGTGCCAGCAGCCATGGCCTCGATGGCTACACCTTC. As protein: CASSHGLDGYTF.

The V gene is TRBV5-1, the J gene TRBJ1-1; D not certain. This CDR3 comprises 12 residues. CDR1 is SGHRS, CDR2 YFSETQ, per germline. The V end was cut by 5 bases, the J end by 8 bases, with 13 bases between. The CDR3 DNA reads TGCGCCAGCAGAGCCAGTGGGCAGGAAGCTTTCTTT. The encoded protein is CASRASGQEAFF.

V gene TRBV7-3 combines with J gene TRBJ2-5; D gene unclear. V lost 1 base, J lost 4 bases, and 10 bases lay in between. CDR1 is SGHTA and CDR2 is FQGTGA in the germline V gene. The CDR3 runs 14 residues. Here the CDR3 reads CASSLNGFGETQYF. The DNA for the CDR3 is TGTGCCAGCAGCTTAAATGGGTTTGGAGAGACCCAGTACTTC.

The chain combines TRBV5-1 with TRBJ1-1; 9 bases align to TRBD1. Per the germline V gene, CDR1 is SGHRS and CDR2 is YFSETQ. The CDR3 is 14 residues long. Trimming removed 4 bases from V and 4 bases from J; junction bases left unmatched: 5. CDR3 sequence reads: CASSPGQGITEAFF. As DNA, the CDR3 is TGCGCCAGCAGCCCGGGACAGGGTATCACTGAAGCTTTCTTT.

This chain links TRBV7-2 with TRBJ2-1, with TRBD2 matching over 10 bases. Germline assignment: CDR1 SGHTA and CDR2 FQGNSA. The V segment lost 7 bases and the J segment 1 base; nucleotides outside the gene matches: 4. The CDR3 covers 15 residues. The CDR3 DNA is TGTGCCAGCACACAGACTAGCGGGTCCTACAATGAGCAGTTCTTC. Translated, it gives CASTQTSGSYNEQFF.

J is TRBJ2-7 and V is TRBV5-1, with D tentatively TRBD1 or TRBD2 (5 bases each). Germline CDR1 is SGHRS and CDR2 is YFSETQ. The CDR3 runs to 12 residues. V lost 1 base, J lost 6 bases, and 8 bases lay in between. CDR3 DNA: TGCGCCAGCAGCTTGTCAGGGACCGAGCAGTACTTC. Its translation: CASSLSGTEQYF.

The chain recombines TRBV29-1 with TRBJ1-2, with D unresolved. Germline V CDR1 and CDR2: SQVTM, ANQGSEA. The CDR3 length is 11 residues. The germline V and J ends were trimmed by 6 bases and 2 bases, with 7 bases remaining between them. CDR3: CSVGRNYGYTF. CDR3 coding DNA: TGCAGCGTCGGGAGGAACTATGGCTACACCTTC.

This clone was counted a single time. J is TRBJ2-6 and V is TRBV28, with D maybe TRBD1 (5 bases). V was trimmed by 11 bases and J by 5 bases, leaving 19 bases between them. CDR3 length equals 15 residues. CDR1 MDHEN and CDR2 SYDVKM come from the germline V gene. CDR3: CAVGPPALRANVLTF. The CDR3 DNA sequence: TGTGCCGTGGGGCCCCCAGCTTTGAGGGCCAACGTCCTGACTTTC.

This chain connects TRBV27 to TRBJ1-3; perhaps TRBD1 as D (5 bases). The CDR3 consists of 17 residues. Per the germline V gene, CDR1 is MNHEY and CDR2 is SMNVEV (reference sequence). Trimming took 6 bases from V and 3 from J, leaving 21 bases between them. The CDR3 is CASSQLLPGGGGNTIYF. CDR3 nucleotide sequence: TGTGCCAGCAGCCAACTTTTGCCCGGGGGGGGTGGAAACACCATATATTTT.